The 18 T cell receptor beta chains presented below share a single source sample, sequenced in a study of tissue T cells after allogeneic stem cell transplantation. Using immunoSEQ multiplex PCR, the repertoire was profiled, and TCRdb retains in-frame clones only, with some absent. Of thousands of clones detected, 40% to 55% appear once; the ten largest clones hold about 7.1%. Documented time point: mouse harvest day 7 after allogeneic transplant. The graft held 10^6 splenic CD5+ T cells and 10^7 T-cell-depleted bone marrow cells. Material: gut tissue. These TCRs come from a female BALB/c mouse given C57BL/6 T cells with graft-versus-host disease after an allogeneic hematopoietic cell transplant.

This clone qualifies as large. Each gene name is a mouse one. The CDR3 DNA, read in part, is TGTGCCAGCAGTTGGACTTTCTATGAACAGTAC. It is translated as CASSWTFYEQY. From start to end, the CDR3 is CASSWTFYEQYF. J is TRBJ2-7 and V is TRBV19; D perhaps matches TRBD2 (5 bases). The DNA ends 1 residue before the CDR3 does, and the rest of the CDR3 is filled in from the germline J gene. The V gene's germline CDR1 is FNHDT and CDR2 SITEND (reference sequence). Trimming left V 4 bases short and J 3 bases short, with 8 bases between. The CDR3 covers 12 residues.

About this clone itself: Gene names and germline match the mouse. The CDR3 end is not reached by the read, which stops 1 residue before it; the germline J gene fills it in. This rearrangement joins TRBV26 to TRBJ2-2; the match to TRBD2 covers 11 bases. The CDR3 totals 16 residues. The germline CDR1 and CDR2 sequences are KGHPV and FQNQEV (reference sequence). Trimming at V came to 5 bases and at J to 4 bases, leaving 6 bases not matched to a gene. The CDR3 bases that were read are TGTGCCAGCAGTGTACTGGGGGGGCAGATCACCGGGCAGCTCTAC. Its translation: CASSVLGGQITGQLY. The whole CDR3 reads CASSVLGGQITGQLYF.

For this clone: Germline and genes: mouse. The read gets to within 1 residue of the CDR3 end, and the germline J gene fills in the rest. The chain has TRBV16 and TRBJ2-4; D remains unclear. CDR1 is SGHSA and CDR2 is FRNQAP in the germline V gene. The CDR3 extends over 13 amino acids. V lost 2 bases and J lost 6, with 9 bases in between. The CDR3 reads CASSLYSGNTLYF. The covered CDR3 bases are TGTGCAAGCAGCTTATATTCGGGGAACACCTTGTAC. Full variable domain (missing parts from reference TRBV16 and TRBJ2-4): NAGVIQTPRHKVTGKGQEATLWCEPISGHSAVFWYRQTIVQGLEFLTYFRNQAPIDDSGMPKERFSAQMPNQSHSTLKIQSTQPQDSAVYLCASSLYSGNTLYFGAGTRLSVL.

Points on this clone: The germline gene is not matched at one end of the junction; a read error may be the cause. The genes are named according to mouse. The read gets to within 1 residue of the CDR3 end, and the germline J gene fills in the rest. The chain combines TRBV26 with TRBJ2-7, with TRBD1 identical over 7 bases. This CDR3 region has 15 residues. Germline lookup yields CDR1 KGHPV and CDR2 FQNQEV (reference sequence). The CDR3 is CASSLSRGSSYGQYF. Incomplete CDR3 DNA: TGTGCCAGCAGTCTGTCCAGGGGGAGCTCCTATGGACAGTAC.

A note on this clone: All gene names here are mouse names. The read falls 1 residue short of the CDR3 end, and the missing part is taken from the germline J gene. V is TRBV16 and J is TRBJ2-3, with 12 positions matching TRBD2. CDR3 size: 15 residues. CDR1 and CDR2 from the germline V gene are SGHSA and FRNQAP. V lost 5 bases, J lost 4 bases, and 4 bases stayed unmatched. The CDR3 bases that were read are TGTGCAAGCAGCCAGGGACTGGGGGGCTCAGAAACGCTGTAT. Residues: CASSQGLGGSETLY. The complete CDR3 reads CASSQGLGGSETLYF. Together with reference TRBV16 and TRBJ2-3, the CDR3 gives the full variable domain: NAGVIQTPRHKVTGKGQEATLWCEPISGHSAVFWYRQTIVQGLEFLTYFRNQAPIDDSGMPKERFSAQMPNQSHSTLKIQSTQPQDSAVYLCASSQGLGGSETLYFGSGTRLTVL.

About this clone: The germline and genes are mouse ones. The sequenced fragment ends 1 residue before the CDR3 boundary, so the rest is inferred from the germline J gene. The chain links TRBV3 to TRBJ2-1; maybe TRBD2 (6 bases). In germline, CDR1 is SNHLY, CDR2 FYNGKV (reference sequence). The V gene lost 5 bases and the J gene lost 2 bases, with 7 bases spanning the gap. The CDR3 length is 13 residues. CDR3 residues: CASSRGDYAEQFF. The CDR3 DNA, read in part, is TGTGCCAGCAGCCGGGGGGACTATGCTGAGCAGTTC.

This clone was counted between two and nine times. Mouse gene names apply. From the germline J gene comes the end of the CDR3, since the read stops 1 residue before it. The V and J genes are TRBV23 and TRBJ1-5; TRBD1 reflects the table's D call only, with no check against the DNA. Germline V gene lookup returns CDR1 KGHTA and CDR2 FQNQQP. The CDR3 consists of 15 residues. CDR3 DNA, as far as it was read: TGCTCCAGCAGTCAATCGACAAATAACAACCAGGCTCCGCTT. The encoded protein is CSSSQSTNNNQAPL. The whole CDR3 sequence is CSSSQSTNNNQAPLF.

There are a few counts of this clone. Gene names and germline match the mouse. The sequenced fragment ends 1 residue before the CDR3 boundary, so the rest is inferred from the germline J gene. The V gene is TRBV26, the J gene TRBJ1-1; 8 positions agree with TRBD1. Germline values: CDR1 KGHPV, CDR2 FQNQEV (reference sequence). With V trimmed by 3 bases and J by 10 bases, 1 base remained unmatched. The CDR3 has 11 residues. This CDR3 is CASSLTGGVFF. The DNA read from the CDR3 is TGTGCCAGCAGTCTCACAGGGGGAGTCTTC.

This clone was counted a few times. The genes and germline here are from mouse. With the read ending 1 residue before the CDR3 end, the germline J gene is used to fill in that end. The chain carries TRBV5 and TRBJ2-3, with 9 bases fitting TRBD2. V dropped 3 bases and J dropped 0; count of bases not matched to a gene: 1. This CDR3 contains 15 residues. CDR1 and CDR2 from the germline V gene are LGHNA and YNLKQL (reference sequence). CDR3 bases read: TGTGCCAGCAGCCACTGGGGGGGGAGTGCAGAAACGCTGTAT. Protein product: CASSHWGGSAETLY. The full-length CDR3 reads as CASSHWGGSAETLYF.

This clone was seen once. Gene names refer to mouse genes. The sequenced fragment ends 1 residue before the CDR3 boundary, so the rest is inferred from the germline J gene. The chain links TRBV26 to TRBJ2-1; D assignment may be TRBD1 or TRBD2 (5 bases each). Germline V CDR1 and CDR2: KGHPV, FQNQEV (reference sequence). The CDR3 is 13 amino acids. Trimming left V 4 bases short and J 2 bases short, with 6 bases between. CDR3 DNA (partial): TGTGCCAGCAGTCCGGGACACTATGCTGAGCAGTTC. The encoded protein is CASSPGHYAEQF. The complete CDR3 sequence is CASSPGHYAEQFF.

Regarding this clone: The listed genes are named as in mouse. The read ends 1 residue shy of where the CDR3 ends; the end is completed using the germline J gene. The V call is TRBV26, the J call TRBJ2-7, with D uncertain. The germline V gene has CDR1 KGHPV and CDR2 FQNQEV (reference sequence). The V end was cut by 0 bases, the J end by 0 bases, with 6 bases between. CDR3 length: 14 residues. Incomplete CDR3 DNA: TGTGCCAGCAGTCTGTCACAGAACTCCTATGAACAGTAC. Translating it yields CASSLSQNSYEQY. In full, the CDR3 reads CASSLSQNSYEQYF. The full variable domain, rest sourced from reference TRBV26 and TRBJ2-7, is NSKVIQTPRYLVKGQGQKAKMRCIPEKGHPVVFWYQQNKNNEFKFLINFQNQEVLQQIDMTEKRFSAECPSNSPCSLEIQSSEAGDSALYLCASSLSQNSYEQYFGPGTRLTVL.

Points on this clone: Any gene name here is a mouse gene name. The DNA ends 1 residue before the CDR3 does, and the rest of the CDR3 is filled in from the germline J gene. This sequence joins TRBV20 and TRBJ2-1; 8 positions agree with TRBD2. The CDR3 sequence is 14 residues long. The V and J ends lost 0 bases and 3 bases, in that order; junction bases with no gene match: 1. Germline V CDR1 and CDR2: GFQATS, STVNSAI. This chain's CDR3 is CGAREWGGYAEQFF. The part of the CDR3 DNA that was read is TGTGGTGCTAGGGAGTGGGGGGGCTATGCTGAGCAGTTC.

To note about this clone: Mouse names are used for the genes. Read data end 1 residue before the CDR3 end; the end is taken from the germline J gene. The chain couples TRBV13-1 to TRBJ1-1, with D perhaps TRBD1 (5 bases). Germline assignment: CDR1 NSHNY and CDR2 SYGAGN. The length of the CDR3 is 12 residues. V was clipped by 2 bases and J by 3 bases, with 5 bases between them. This CDR3 reads CASSEGDTEVFF. Partial CDR3 DNA: TGTGCCAGCAGTGAAGGGGACACAGAAGTCTTC.

In the case of this clone: Genes here carry mouse names. Read data end 1 residue before the CDR3 end; the end is taken from the germline J gene. The gene calls are TRBV5 and TRBJ2-3; tentatively, D is TRBD1 (6 bases). Germline V lookup: CDR1 LGHNA, CDR2 YNLKQL (reference sequence). The ends were cut back, 4 bases at V and 0 bases at J, with 11 bases in the middle. The CDR3 has 15 amino acids. CDR3 sequence reads: CASSPRTASAETLYF. The part of the CDR3 DNA that was read is TGTGCCAGCAGCCCTAGGACAGCTAGTGCAGAAACGCTGTAT.

Of note for this clone: Any gene name here is a mouse gene name. The CDR3 end is not reached by the read, which stops 1 residue before it; the germline J gene fills it in. V gene TRBV15 combines with J gene TRBJ1-3, with TRBD1 matching over 8 bases. V gave up 5 bases and J gave up 0 bases; unmatched junction bases: 0. Germline CDR1 is SGHND and CDR2 is FRSKSL. The CDR3 sequence is 14 residues long. The CDR3 loop is CASSTGGSGNTLYF. The sequenced CDR3 bases are TGTGCCAGCAGTACAGGGGGTTCTGGAAATACGCTCTAT.

On this clone itself: All gene names here are mouse names. Read data end 1 residue before the CDR3 end; the end is taken from the germline J gene. The chain links TRBV3 to TRBJ1-3; no reliable D call. Trimming took 4 bases from V and 0 from J, leaving 4 bases between them. Germline CDR1 and CDR2: SNHLY and FYNGKV (reference sequence). There are 13 residues in the CDR3. CDR3 region: CASSSNSGNTLYF. The part of the CDR3 DNA that was read is TGTGCCAGCAGCTCAAATTCTGGAAATACGCTCTAT.

For this clone: Each gene name is a mouse one. With the read ending 1 residue before the CDR3 end, the germline J gene is used to fill in that end. The V call is TRBV23, the J call TRBJ2-7; TRBD2 is the table's D call and was not checked against the DNA. There are 14 residues in the CDR3. CDR1 is KGHTA, CDR2 FQNQQP, per germline. CDR3 bases read: TGCTCCAGCAGTCAATTCTCTGGGGGGGATGAACAGTAC. It yields the protein CSSSQFSGGDEQY. The complete CDR3 protein is CSSSQFSGGDEQYF.

This clone has a handful of counts. Gene labels here are mouse ones. The sequenced fragment ends 1 residue before the CDR3 boundary, so the rest is inferred from the germline J gene. This rearrangement joins TRBV26 to TRBJ2-7, with TRBD1 matching over 7 bases. This CDR3 is built from 14 residues. Germline values: CDR1 KGHPV, CDR2 FQNQEV (reference sequence). The J segment lost 0 bases and the V segment lost 4 bases, leaving 3 bases of the junction unmatched. CDR3 amino acids: CASSPGQNSYEQYF. The DNA read from the CDR3 is TGTGCCAGCAGTCCGGGACAGAACTCCTATGAACAGTAC.